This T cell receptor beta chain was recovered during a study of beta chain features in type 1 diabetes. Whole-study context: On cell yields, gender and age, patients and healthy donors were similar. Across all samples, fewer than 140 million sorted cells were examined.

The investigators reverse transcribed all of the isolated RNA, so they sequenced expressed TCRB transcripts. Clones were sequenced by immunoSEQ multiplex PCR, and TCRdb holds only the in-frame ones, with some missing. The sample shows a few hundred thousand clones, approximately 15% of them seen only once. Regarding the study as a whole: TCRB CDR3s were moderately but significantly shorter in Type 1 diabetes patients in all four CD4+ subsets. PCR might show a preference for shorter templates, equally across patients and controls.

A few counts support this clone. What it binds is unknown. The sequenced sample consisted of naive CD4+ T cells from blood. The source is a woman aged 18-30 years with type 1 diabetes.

CDR3 residues: CAWDQGQETQYF. CDR3 sequence (DNA): TGTGCCTGGGATCAGGGGCAAGAGACCCAGTACTTC. The chain carries TRBV30 and TRBJ2-5; tentative D call: TRBD1 (6 bases). This CDR3 comprises 12 residues. The germline gives CDR1 GTSNPN, CDR2 SVGIG (reference sequence). V lost 5 bases to trimming and J lost 2 bases, with 9 bases between them.